This TCR beta chain stems from a study of somatic mutations in cytotoxic T cells in rheumatoid arthritis. Study-wide background: Immediately following diagnosis and ahead of any treatment, patient blood (about 30 ml EDTA) was drawn. Flow cytometry sorted some V beta antibody-stained T-cell populations to nearly 100% purity, V beta1+ cells among them being sequenced for TCRB. Study observations and caveats: There was no knowledge of the antigen targets of the expanded CD8+ clones.

This table comes from immunoSEQ multiplex PCR, and its TCRdb copy is limited to in-frame clones, with some not included. The sample lists 10,000 to 12,000 clones, 89% occurring once. Germline V gene sequence: CDR1 SGHVS, CDR2 FNYEAQ. The ends lost 4 bases at V and 5 bases at J; junction bases unmatched: 2. The CDR3 contains 13 residues. Details on this clone: The antigen is undetermined.

Sequencing used CD4+ T cells sorted from blood. This TCR was sampled from a woman under 30 with rheumatoid arthritis. The chain employs TRBV7-6 and TRBJ2-1; 7 nucleotides align to TRBD1. The CDR3 nucleotides read TGTGCCAGCAGCTCGGGACAGAACAATGAGCAGTTCTTC. Its protein product is CASSSGQNNEQFF.